This T cell receptor beta chain is from a study of T cell responses to AZD1222 COVID-19 vaccine. Study-wide results and caveats: A mostly white British donor set with more females was recruited, and clonal diversity was possibly underestimated.

Repertoires were generated with immunoSEQ multiplex PCR, while TCRdb's copy carries only in-frame clones and drops some. The sample includes about 120,000 clones, approximately 90% seen only once; the top ten take approximately 3.5%. This CDR3 spans 17 amino acids. CDR1 is LNHDA and CDR2 is SQIVND in the germline V gene (reference sequence). The V gene lost 3 bases and the J gene lost 4 bases, with 19 bases spanning the gap. This clone came up once. The antigen is unknown. This chain joins TRBV19 and TRBJ1-5; no clear D. This clonotype was sampled from an adult in good health. The source was peripheral blood, collected on day 0 of AZD1222 vaccination. This chain's CDR3 is CASSIRHLPGLNQPQHF. CDR3 bases: TGTGCCAGTAGTATCAGGCACCTCCCGGGCCTAAATCAGCCCCAGCATTTT.